Listed below are T cell receptor beta chains from one sample, sequenced in a study of tumor-infiltrating lymphocytes in primary liver carcinoma. A single record per CDR3 protein comes from TCRdb applying MiXCR to the multiplex PCR reads. This table has 100,000 or so distinct CDR3 sequences, about 62% appearing once. Sequencing input: liver tumor tissue from sampling region 2. These receptors all stem from a woman between 55 and 75 years old with primary liver carcinoma and hepatitis B virus infection. Each CDR3 is given with its conserved first and last residue. The order of the fields is J gene, D gene, V gene, clone size, CDR3 DNA, CDR3 protein. A D gene is named only where the DNA matches it firmly. Clone size is given for some rows only: seen once, a few or many times, or a class if the clone is expanded.

TRBJ2-5 | TRBD2 | TRBV29-1 | many | TGCAGCGTTTTTGTGCCCAGCGGGAGGGCCGGGGTGAAGACCCAGTACTTC | CSVFVPSGRAGVKTQYF
TRBJ1-5 | NA | TRBV12-3/TRBV12-4 | NA | TGTGCCAACAGTCCGACAGGCAATAGCAATCAGTCCCAGCATTTT | CANSPTGNSNQSQHF
TRBJ1-1 | NA | TRBV4-2 | once | TGTGCCAGCAGCCAAGATACGGGCATGGACGCCTTCTTT | CASSQDTGMDAFF
TRBJ2-3 | NA | TRBV6-1 | NA | TGTGCCGGCAGCGAAAGTGTGTGGGATACGCAGTATTTC | CAGSESVWDTQYF
TRBJ2-6 | TRBD1 | TRBV4-1 | NA | TGCGCCGGCAGCCAAGAGGGACAGGGTTCTGGGGCCAACATCCTGACTTTC | CAGSQEGQGSGANILTF
TRBJ1-6 | NA | TRBV2 | NA | TGTGCCAGCAGTGAGGATCGTGGGTATTCACGCCTCCGCTTT | CASSEDRGYSRLRF
TRBJ1-4 | TRBD1 | TRBV10-3 | NA | TGTGCCGCCAGGGGACAGTCAAATGAAAAACTGTTTTTT | CAARGQSNEKLFF
TRBJ2-5 | NA | TRBV11-2 | NA | TGTGCCAGCAGCTACTCCCGTGTTAGCAGGAGAGGGACCCAGTACTTC | CASSYSRVSRRGTQYF
TRBJ1-1 | NA | TRBV11-2 | NA | TGTGCCAGTAGCCTCGGGCTGAACATTGAAGCCTTCTTT | CASSLGLNIEAFF
TRBJ1-5 | NA | TRBV11-2 | NA | TGTGCCATCAGCCCAGGACTAGTGGGACCAGATACGCAGCATTTT | CAISPGLVGPDTQHF
TRBJ2-2 | TRBD2 | TRBV11-3 | NA | TGTGACAGTAGCTTAGCGGGGGGCACCGGGGAGCTGTTTTTT | CDSSLAGGTGELFF
TRBJ1-5 | NA | TRBV12-3/TRBV12-4 | many | TGTGCCAGCAGTCCCGAGATGGGGGGCGGTCAGCCCCAGCATTTT | CASSPEMGGGQPQHF
TRBJ2-5 | NA | TRBV6-2/TRBV6-3 | once | TGTGCCAGCAGTTACGCCACCCCCAGAGATACCCAGTACTTC | CASSYATPRDTQYF
TRBJ2-3 | NA | TRBV10-2 | many | TGCGCCAGCAGTGAGTCGTTGGCTAGCAGGGATACGCAGTATTTT | CASSESLASRDTQYF
TRBJ1-1 | NA | TRBV6-1 | many | TGTGCCAGCAGTGACGTGAACACTGAAGCTTTCTTT | CASSDVNTEAFF
TRBJ2-7 | NA | TRBV28 | NA | TGTGACAGTAGTTTATTGTGGTGGAGACCAGCCTACGAGCAGTACTTC | CDSSLLWWRPAYEQYF
TRBJ2-7 | NA | TRBV29-1 | NA | TGCAGCGATGGGGGACATGGTGGCGAGCAGTACTTC | CSDGGHGGEQYF
TRBJ2-3 | NA | TRBV29-1 | NA | TGCAGCGCCTCTTCGACGCCCACCGGGACAGATACGCAGTATTTT | CSASSTPTGTDTQYF
TRBJ1-5 | NA | TRBV19 | NA | TGTGCCAGTAGTATAGAAGGGGGAAATCAGCCCCAGCATTTT | CASSIEGGNQPQHF
TRBJ1-2 | NA | TRBV4-2 | NA | TGTGCCAGCAGCCAAGATCAGGGATCTAACTATTGCTACACCTTC | CASSQDQGSNYCYTF
TRBJ2-5 | NA | TRBV6-2/TRBV6-3 | NA | TGTGCCAGCAGTCACAGCGGCCCCCAAGAGACCCAATACTTC | CASSHSGPQETQYF
TRBJ2-1 | TRBD1 | TRBV28 | few | TGTGCCAGCAGCTCACAAACCGGGACAGCCAATGAGCAGTTCTTC | CASSSQTGTANEQFF
TRBJ2-1 | NA | TRBV12-3/TRBV12-4 | many | TGTGCCAGCAGTTTAAGGAGGGCGGGCCACAATGAGCAGTTCTTC | CASSLRRAGHNEQFF
TRBJ2-1 | NA | TRBV11-3 | NA | TGTGCCAGCAGCTCCCAGGGCTCCTACAATGAGCGGTTCTTC | CASSSQGSYNERFF
TRBJ2-5 | NA | TRBV4-1 | NA | TGCGCCAGCAGCCAAGACACGAGAGGGATTGGGACCCAGTACTTC | CASSQDTRGIGTQYF
TRBJ1-5 | NA | TRBV12-3/TRBV12-4 | NA | TGTGCTAGCAGTTTTGGCACAGGGCAGGGAAGCAATCCGCCCCAGCATTTT | CASSFGTGQGSNPPQHF
TRBJ2-5 | TRBD1 | TRBV29-1 | NA | TGCAGCGTTGAAGGGGAGACAGGGACACAAGAGACCCAGCACTTC | CSVEGETGTQETQHF
TRBJ2-3 | NA | TRBV24-1 | NA | TGTGCCACCAGTGATCCTACCTCTAGCACAGATACGCAGTATTTT | CATSDPTSSTDTQYF
TRBJ2-6 | TRBD1 | TRBV29-1 | NA | TGCAGCACAGGGACAGGGGGTGTTACTGGGGCCAACGTCCTGACTTTC | CSTGTGGVTGANVLTF
TRBJ1-5 | NA | TRBV12-3/TRBV12-4 | once | TGTACCAGTACAACATTCCATAGCAATCAGCCCCAGCATTTT | CTSTTFHSNQPQHF
TRBJ2-1 | TRBD2 | TRBV11-3 | NA | TGTGCCGGCAGCTTGGCTAGCGGGGGGGTCCAGCAGTTCTTC | CAGSLASGGVQQFF
TRBJ1-3 | NA | TRBV11-2 | NA | TGTGCCAGCAGCCACGAAGGGCGAGGAAACACCATATATTTT | CASSHEGRGNTIYF
TRBJ2-1 | TRBD2 | TRBV6-2/TRBV6-3 | NA | TGTGCCAGCAGATCCGGGACTAGCAGAAATGGGCAGTTCTTC | CASRSGTSRNGQFF
TRBJ2-3 | TRBD2 | TRBV7-9 | NA | TGTACCAGCAGCTTAGCGGGGCTTAGCACAGATACGCTGTATTTT | CTSSLAGLSTDTLYF
TRBJ1-2 | NA | TRBV6-4 | NA | TGTGCCAGCAGTGACTTCGGGACGCCGGGGGGCGGCTATGGCTACACCTTC | CASSDFGTPGGGYGYTF
TRBJ2-3 | NA | TRBV28 | NA | TGTGCCAGCAGTTTATTGGGTGCGACTAGAAGGGGACGAGATACACAGTATTTT | CASSLLGATRRGRDTQYF
TRBJ2-7 | TRBD1 | TRBV29-1 | NA | TGCAGCATCTGGGAGCCCACAGGGGGAGAGTACGAGCAGTACTTC | CSIWEPTGGEYEQYF
TRBJ2-7 | TRBD2 | TRBV28 | NA | TGTGCCAGCAGTTTCCTGGGACTAGCGTCCCCCTACGAGCAGCACTTC | CASSFLGLASPYEQHF